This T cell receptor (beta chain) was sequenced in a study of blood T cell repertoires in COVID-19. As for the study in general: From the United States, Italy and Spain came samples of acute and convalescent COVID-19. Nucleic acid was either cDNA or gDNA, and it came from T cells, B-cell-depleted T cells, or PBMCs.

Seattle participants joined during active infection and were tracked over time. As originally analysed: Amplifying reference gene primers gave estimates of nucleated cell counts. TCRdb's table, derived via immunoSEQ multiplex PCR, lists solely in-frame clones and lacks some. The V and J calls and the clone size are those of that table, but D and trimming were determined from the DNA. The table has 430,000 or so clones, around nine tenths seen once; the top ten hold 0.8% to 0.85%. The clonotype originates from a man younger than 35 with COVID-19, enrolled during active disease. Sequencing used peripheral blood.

The CDR3 DNA sequence: TGTGCCAGTAGTATAAGCAGGGACACTGAAGCTTTCTTT. Its translation: CASSISRDTEAFF. The V gene is TRBV19, the J gene TRBJ1-1, with D possibly matching TRBD1 (5 bases). Per germline, CDR1 LNHDA and CDR2 SQIVND (reference sequence). This CDR3 has 13 residues. Trimming pared 2 bases from V and 3 bases from J, leaving 7 bases between. Together with reference TRBV19 and TRBJ1-1, the CDR3 gives the full variable domain: DGGITQSPKYLFRKEGQNVTLSCEQNLNHDAMYWYRQDPGQGLRLIYYSQIVNDFQKGDIAEGYSVSREKKESFPLTVTSAQKNPTAFYLCASSISRDTEAFFGQGTRLTVV.